These 23 T cell receptor beta chains share one sample of origin, sequenced in a study of CD8+ T cells in alopecia areata. As the sequencing template, cDNA was produced by extracting RNA and reverse transcribing it. Some clones are missing from TCRdb's copy, which holds only in-frame ones; the method was immunoSEQ multiplex PCR. The table records over 200,000 clones, about three fifths of them present only once. This material consisted of CD4+ T cells sorted from blood, taken at week 0. The receptors come from a human donor with alopecia areata.

This chain uses TRBV7-2 with TRBJ2-1; D gene uncertain. The germline V gene has CDR1 SGHTA and CDR2 FQGNSA. V gave up 4 bases and J gave up 9 bases, with 22 bases separating them. The CDR3 is 16 amino acids. CDR3 loop: CASSSQPGGLGVEQFF. CDR3 sequence (DNA): TGTGCCAGCAGCTCCCAACCTGGCGGCCTAGGCGTTGAGCAGTTCTTC.

The rearrangement joins TRBV11-1 to TRBJ1-2, with unresolved D. This CDR3 is 14 amino acids long. Trimming took off 5 bases at V and 2 bases at J, with 12 bases between the two ends. Germline CDR1 is SGHAT and CDR2 is FQDESV (reference sequence). This CDR3 reads CASSLDGPNYGYTF. The CDR3 region has the DNA TGTGCCAGCAGCCTGGACGGTCCGAACTATGGCTACACCTTC.

The chain couples TRBV4-1 to TRBJ1-2; 9 bases agree with TRBD1. CDR3 size: 15 residues. Per the germline V gene, CDR1 is MGHRA and CDR2 is YSYEKL. With 3 bases clipped from V and 8 bases from J, the junction kept 10 bases outside the gene matches. The CDR3 spells CASSQITGGAPGYTF. CDR3 bases: TGCGCCAGCAGCCAGATAACAGGGGGCGCCCCGGGCTACACCTTC.

The chain employs TRBV30 and TRBJ1-2; no reliable D call. V lost 3 bases and J 5 bases, leaving 13 bases between the germline ends. Germline lookup yields CDR1 GTSNPN and CDR2 SVGIG (reference sequence). The CDR3 has 13 residues. The CDR3 DNA is TGTGCCTGGAGCCCCGTAAAATATTATGGCTACACCTTC. Residues: CAWSPVKYYGYTF.

The J gene is TRBJ2-1, the V gene TRBV29-1; D is ambiguous. The CDR3 contains 15 residues. Between the trimmed V and J ends, which lost 4 bases and 5 bases, there was a span of 18 bases. Per germline, CDR1 SQVTM and CDR2 ANQGSEA. CDR3 sequence: CSVVGRALLNNEQFF. The CDR3 coding sequence is TGCAGCGTTGTAGGTCGGGCCCTCTTAAACAATGAGCAGTTCTTC.

The chain employs TRBV6-5 and TRBJ1-1; no definite D call. The ends were cut back, 0 bases at V and 3 bases at J, with 14 bases in the middle. The germline V gene encodes CDR1 MNHEY and CDR2 SVGAGI. The CDR3 sequence is 16 residues long. The CDR3 nucleotides are TGTGCCAGCAGTTACTCTTTTGTAGTTGAGGACACTGAAGCTTTCTTT. This gives the protein CASSYSFVVEDTEAFF.

This clone was found a few times. The chain carries TRBV2 and TRBJ1-6; D gene ambiguous. V shed 0 bases and J shed 5 bases, with 11 bases lying between them. Germline V gives CDR1 SNHLY, CDR2 FYNNEI. This CDR3 contains 16 residues. This chain's CDR3 is CASSEALLADNSPLHF. In DNA form, the CDR3 reads TGTGCCAGCAGTGAAGCGCTCTTGGCCGATAATTCACCCCTCCACTTT.

The J gene is TRBJ2-2, the V gene TRBV6-5, with D unresolved. This CDR3 spans 13 amino acids. Deletions cut 10 bases from V and 0 bases from J, with 9 bases between. Germline-derived CDR1 and CDR2 are MNHEY and SVGAGI. The CDR3 nucleotides are TGTGCCATCAGAGGACCGAACACCGGGGAGCTGTTTTTT. Translating gives CAIRGPNTGELFF.

The J gene is TRBJ2-1, the V gene TRBV7-2; D remains unclear. V gave up 3 bases and J gave up 0 bases, with 9 bases separating them. Germline assignment: CDR1 SGHTA and CDR2 FQGNSA. This CDR3 comprises 15 residues. The CDR3 protein is CASSFVQSSYNEQFF. CDR3 DNA sequence: TGTGCCAGCAGCTTCGTGCAGTCCTCCTACAATGAGCAGTTCTTC.

This clone appeared a few times. The gene calls are TRBV5-6 and TRBJ2-1; no reliable D call. The germline CDR1 and CDR2 sequences are SGHDT and YYEEEE. The V and J ends lost 4 bases and 4 bases respectively, with 15 bases between them. The CDR3 length is 15 residues. The CDR3 here is CASSPYRYLYNEQFF. DNA for the CDR3: TGTGCCAGCAGCCCGTACCGGTACCTTTACAATGAGCAGTTCTTC.

The chain recombines TRBV30 with TRBJ1-4; TRBD1 agrees at 9 bases. The CDR3 runs 16 residues. V lost 2 bases and J lost 7; bases outside the gene matches: 11. Germline V gives CDR1 GTSNPN, CDR2 SVGIG (reference sequence). CDR3 region: CAWSTGTGGTGEKLFF. CDR3 coding DNA: TGTGCCTGGAGTACCGGAACAGGGGGCACAGGTGAAAAACTGTTTTTT.

This clone was seen more than once but under ten times. The rearrangement uses TRBV19 and TRBJ2-2; D is tentatively TRBD1 or TRBD2 (5 bases each). The V gene lost 4 bases and the J gene lost 0 bases, with 6 bases spanning the gap. Germline CDR1 and CDR2: LNHDA and SQIVND (reference sequence). The CDR3 has 14 residues. CDR3 amino acids: CASSTGPNTGELFF. In DNA, the CDR3 is TGTGCCAGTAGTACGGGACCGAACACCGGGGAGCTGTTTTTT.

V usage is TRBV5-1 and J usage is TRBJ1-1; D perhaps matches TRBD1 (5 bases). V shed 5 bases and J shed 1 base, with 12 bases lying between them. The CDR3 extends over 14 amino acids. Per germline, CDR1 SGHRS and CDR2 YFSETQ. The CDR3 loop is CASRRDSSNTEAFF. The CDR3 DNA reads TGCGCCAGCAGACGGGACTCCTCGAACACTGAAGCTTTCTTT.

The count of this clone is one. This rearrangement joins TRBV28 to TRBJ1-1; D is uncertain. The CDR3 totals 13 residues. Germline V gene data show CDR1 as MDHEN and CDR2 as SYDVKM. V shed 2 bases and J shed 9 bases, with 13 bases lying between them. The CDR3 is CASSLPGRTQAFF. The CDR3 bases are TGTGCCAGCAGTTTACCGGGCAGGACTCAAGCTTTCTTT.

This clone has a handful of counts. The J gene is TRBJ2-5, the V gene TRBV6-5, with D possibly TRBD1 on 6 matching bases. Looked up from germline, CDR1 is MNHEY and CDR2 is SVGAGI. V was shortened by 8 bases and J by 1 base, with 14 bases between the two germline ends. The CDR3 has 14 amino acids. The CDR3 DNA is TGTGCCAGCTCGGGTGGGGGCGTCCAAGAGACCCAGTACTTC. This sequence encodes CASSGGGVQETQYF.

With regard to this clone: A junction end diverges from the germline sequence, so it may reflect a read error. J is TRBJ1-2 and V is TRBV30; D is perhaps TRBD1 (5 bases). Germline V CDR1 and CDR2: GTSNPN, SVGIG (reference sequence). This CDR3 is built from 10 residues. The CDR3 region is CAWTGKGYAF. The CDR3 DNA reads TGTGCCTGGACAGGGAAGGGCTACGCCTTC. Full variable domain (outside the CDR3, taken from reference TRBV30 and TRBJ1-2): SQTIHQWPATLVQPVGSPLSLECTVEGTSNPNLYWYRQAAGRGLQLLFYSVGIGQISSEVPQNLSASRPQDRQFILSSKKLLLSDSGFYLCAWTGKGYAFGSGTRLTVV.

The chain carries TRBV30 and TRBJ1-4; no definite D call. The V gene lost 2 bases and the J gene lost 6 bases, with 13 bases spanning the gap. The CDR3 extends over 14 amino acids. Germline assignment: CDR1 GTSNPN and CDR2 SVGIG (reference sequence). This chain's CDR3 is CAWSYRVPDEKLFF. CDR3 sequence (DNA): TGTGCCTGGAGTTATAGGGTTCCGGATGAAAAACTGTTTTTT.

The chain carries TRBV29-1 and TRBJ1-1, with D maybe TRBD1 (5 bases). Germline CDR1 SQVTM, CDR2 ANQGSEA. The CDR3 length is 10 residues. Trimming shortened V by 7 bases and J by 10 bases, and 13 bases separated the two germline ends. The CDR3 is CSATGRAAFF. The CDR3 nucleotides read TGCAGCGCTACGGGACGGGCAGCTTTCTTT.

The J gene is TRBJ2-7, the V gene TRBV29-1; a weak D match, TRBD1 (5 bases). The V gene lost 4 bases and the J gene lost 4 bases, with 11 bases spanning the gap. In germline, CDR1 is SQVTM, CDR2 ANQGSEA. The CDR3 has 12 residues. In DNA form, the CDR3 reads TGCAGCGTTGGCAACGCAGGGTACGAGCAGTACTTC. Protein product: CSVGNAGYEQYF.

This clone was seen a few times. CDR3 protein: CASSFKGTLPSNTGELFF. Written as DNA, the CDR3 is TGTGCCAGCAGTTTCAAGGGGACCTTACCGTCGAACACCGGGGAGCTGTTTTTT. This chain links TRBV27 with TRBJ2-2; D tentatively fits TRBD1 or TRBD2 (5 bases each). From germline, CDR1 is MNHEY and CDR2 SMNVEV (reference sequence). The CDR3 has 18 residues. Trimming removed 3 bases from V and 0 bases from J, with 17 bases in between.

This clone was observed a handful of times. The J gene is TRBJ2-7, the V gene TRBV19, with 7 bases identical to TRBD2. This CDR3 has 13 amino acids. J was trimmed by 3 bases and V by 11 bases; bases with no gene match: 10. Germline CDR1 LNHDA, CDR2 SQIVND (reference sequence). The CDR3 coding sequence is TGTGCCTCCCAGGGACCGGGGGGCTACGAGCAGTACTTC. Translation: CASQGPGGYEQYF.

J is TRBJ1-1 and V is TRBV10-2; D unresolved. The CDR3 has 13 amino acids. CDR1 and CDR2 from the germline V gene are WSHSY and SAAADI. Between the trimmed V and J ends, which lost 3 bases and 7 bases, there was a span of 12 bases. As DNA, the CDR3 is TGCGCCAGCAGTGATAGGGAACAGTTTGAAGCTTTCTTT. Translation: CASSDREQFEAFF.

The chain couples TRBV9 to TRBJ2-7; D gene ambiguous. The germline V gene encodes CDR1 SGDLS and CDR2 YYNGEE. The CDR3 sequence is 15 residues long. Trimming pared 4 bases from V and 2 bases from J, leaving 16 bases between. The DNA for the CDR3 is TGTGCCAGCAGCCCGCGATGGGGAAATGCCTACGAGCAGTACTTC. It encodes CASSPRWGNAYEQYF.